These 8 T cell receptor beta chains share one sample of origin, sequenced in a study of T-cell reconstitution after alpha-beta-depleted transplantation in children. TCRbeta library construction was performed incorporating unique molecular identifiers. TCRdb re-called the PCR reads through MiXCR, storing one row per CDR3 protein. The sample consists of about 240,000 distinct CDR3 sequences, about 25% of them appearing once. The sample was PBMCs, taken before TCRalphabeta/CD19-depleted stem cell transplant. The receptors derive from a girl aged 2 to 9 with Fanconi anemia, due to receive a stem cell transplant.

This clonotype was detected ten times or more. The chain links TRBV29-1 to TRBJ1-2; D is possibly TRBD1 (6 bases). The CDR3 has 15 amino acids. Germline V lookup: CDR1 SQVTM, CDR2 ANQGSEA. Trimming took 0 bases from V and 4 from J, leaving 15 bases between them. CDR3 region: CSVEDQGTKIYGYTF. The CDR3 DNA follows: TGCAGCGTTGAAGATCAGGGGACTAAAATCTATGGCTACACCTTC.

This clonotype was observed a handful of times. The V gene is TRBV29-1, the J gene TRBJ2-7; tentatively, D is TRBD1 (5 bases). CDR1 SQVTM and CDR2 ANQGSEA come from the germline V gene. The CDR3 totals 15 residues. The V gene lost 4 bases and the J gene lost 3 bases, with 19 bases spanning the gap. The CDR3 bases are TGCAGCGTTGCTCTCCACGGAAGGGGCCACTACGAGCAGTACTTC. It yields the protein CSVALHGRGHYEQYF.

This clonotype appeared once. This chain connects TRBV12-3 or TRBV12-4 to TRBJ2-7; 11 bases align to TRBD1. The CDR3 covers 22 residues. With V trimmed by 0 bases and J by 3 bases, 22 bases remained unmatched. Here the CDR3 DNA reads TGTGCCAGCAGTTTAGCGGTCCAACCGGACAGGGGGCGAACCCTAAATAACTACGAGCAGTACTTC. Amino acid sequence: CASSLAVQPDRGRTLNNYEQYF.

V gene TRBV6-1 combines with J gene TRBJ2-5; D perhaps matches TRBD2 (7 bases). Germline values: CDR1 MNHNS, CDR2 SASEGT. The CDR3 totals 14 residues. Trimming removed 6 bases from V and 2 bases from J, with 13 bases in between. CDR3 sequence: CASRWAGAQETQYF. CDR3 in DNA: TGTGCCAGCAGGTGGGCGGGGGCACAAGAGACCCAGTACTTC.

This clonotype has ten or more counts. This chain connects TRBV10-3 to TRBJ2-7, with TRBD2 identical over 9 bases. V was clipped by 11 bases and J by 4 bases; unmatched bases: 18. The CDR3 totals 16 residues. CDR1 and CDR2 (germline): ENHRY, SYGVKD. The CDR3: CAEMEIAGVPIYEQYF. CDR3 sequence (DNA): TGTGCCGAGATGGAGATAGCGGGGGTGCCTATATACGAGCAGTACTTC.

This clonotype showed up many times. This chain links TRBV5-1 with TRBJ2-7; no firm D call. This CDR3 has 14 amino acids. V lost 0 bases to trimming and J lost 0 bases, with 7 bases between them. Per germline, CDR1 SGHRS and CDR2 YFSETQ. As DNA, the CDR3 is TGCGCCAGCAGCTTGGACGGCAGCTCCTACGAGCAGTACTTC. Its translation is CASSLDGSSYEQYF.

CDR3 amino acids: CSARVDTQYF. The CDR3 nucleotides read TGCAGTGCTAGAGTAGATACGCAGTATTTT. V usage is TRBV20-1 and J usage is TRBJ2-3, with D unresolved. The CDR3 length is 10 residues. Deletions cut 1 base from V and 5 bases from J, with 1 base between. Per the germline V gene, CDR1 is DFQATT and CDR2 is SNEGSKA (reference sequence).

The chain recombines TRBV4-1 with TRBJ1-4; TRBD1 is a possible D gene (6 bases). CDR1 and CDR2 from the germline V gene are MGHRA and YSYEKL. The CDR3 sequence is 12 residues long. V was clipped by 3 bases and J by 13 bases, with 12 bases between them. Here the CDR3 DNA reads TGCGCCAGCAGCCAGCTACAGGGAGGACTGTTTTTT. Amino acid sequence: CASSQLQGGLFF.